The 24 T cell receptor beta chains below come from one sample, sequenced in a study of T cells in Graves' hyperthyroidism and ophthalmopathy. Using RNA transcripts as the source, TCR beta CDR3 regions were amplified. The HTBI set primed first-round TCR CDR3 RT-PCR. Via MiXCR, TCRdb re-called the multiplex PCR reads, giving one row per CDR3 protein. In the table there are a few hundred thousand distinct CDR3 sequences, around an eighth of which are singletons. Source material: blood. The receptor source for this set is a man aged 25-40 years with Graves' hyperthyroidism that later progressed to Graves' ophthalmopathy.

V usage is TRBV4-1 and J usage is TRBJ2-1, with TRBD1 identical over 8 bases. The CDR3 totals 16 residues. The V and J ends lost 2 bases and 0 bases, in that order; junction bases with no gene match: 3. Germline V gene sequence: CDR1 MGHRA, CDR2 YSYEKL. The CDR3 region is CASSQPTGGSYNEQFF. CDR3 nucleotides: TGCGCCAGCAGCCAACCTACAGGGGGCTCCTACAATGAGCAGTTCTTC.

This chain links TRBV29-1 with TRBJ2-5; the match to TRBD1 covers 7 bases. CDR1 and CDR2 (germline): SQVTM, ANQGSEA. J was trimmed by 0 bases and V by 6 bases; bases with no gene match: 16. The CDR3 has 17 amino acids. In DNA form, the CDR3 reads TGCAGCGTCGCCAAAGGAACAGGGGTACCAAACCAAGAGACCCAGTACTTC. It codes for CSVAKGTGVPNQETQYF.

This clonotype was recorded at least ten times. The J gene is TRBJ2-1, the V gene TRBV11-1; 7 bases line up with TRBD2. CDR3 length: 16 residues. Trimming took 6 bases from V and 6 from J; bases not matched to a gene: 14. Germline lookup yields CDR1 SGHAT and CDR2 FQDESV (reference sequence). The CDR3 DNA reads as TGTGCCAGCAGACCCCTTGTCGGGGGGTTTTTCAATGAGCAGTTCTTC. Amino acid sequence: CASRPLVGGFFNEQFF. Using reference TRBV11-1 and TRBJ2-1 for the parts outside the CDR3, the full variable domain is EAEVAQSPRYKITEKSQAVAFWCDPISGHATLYWYRQILGQGPELLVQFQDESVVDDSQLPKDRFSAERLKGVDSTLKIQPAELGDSAMYLCASRPLVGGFFNEQFFGPGTRLTVL.

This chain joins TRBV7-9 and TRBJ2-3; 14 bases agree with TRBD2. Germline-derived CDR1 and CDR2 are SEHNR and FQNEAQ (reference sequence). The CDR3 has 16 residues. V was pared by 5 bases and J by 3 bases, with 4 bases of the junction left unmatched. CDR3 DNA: TGTGCCAGCAGCCGACTAGCGGGGGGGCCTACAGATACGCAGTATTTT. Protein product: CASSRLAGGPTDTQYF.

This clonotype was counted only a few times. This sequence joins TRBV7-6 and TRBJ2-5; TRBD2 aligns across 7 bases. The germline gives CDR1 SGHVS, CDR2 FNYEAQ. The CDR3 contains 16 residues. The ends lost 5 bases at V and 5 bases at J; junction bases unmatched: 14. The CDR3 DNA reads TGTGCCAGCAGCCCCCGTGGGGGTGCGGGGGTCGAGACCCAGTACTTC. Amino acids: CASSPRGGAGVETQYF.

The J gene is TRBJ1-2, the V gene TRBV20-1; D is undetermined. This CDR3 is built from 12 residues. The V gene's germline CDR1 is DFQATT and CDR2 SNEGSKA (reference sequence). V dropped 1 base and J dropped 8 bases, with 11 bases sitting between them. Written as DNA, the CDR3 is TGCAGTGCTAGAGTCCCTAACTCGGGCTACACCTTC. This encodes CSARVPNSGYTF.

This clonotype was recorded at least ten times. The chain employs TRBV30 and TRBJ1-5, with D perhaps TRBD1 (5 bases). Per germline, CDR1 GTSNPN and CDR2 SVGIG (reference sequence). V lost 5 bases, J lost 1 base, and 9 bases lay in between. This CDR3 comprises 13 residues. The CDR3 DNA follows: TGTGCCTGGGGGGGGGGGAGCAATCAGCCCCAGCATTTT. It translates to CAWGGGSNQPQHF.

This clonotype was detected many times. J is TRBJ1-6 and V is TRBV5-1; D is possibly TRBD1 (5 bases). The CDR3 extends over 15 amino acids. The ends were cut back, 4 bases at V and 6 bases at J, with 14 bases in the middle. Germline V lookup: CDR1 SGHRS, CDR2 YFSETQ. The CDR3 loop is CASSPGTEPNSPLHF. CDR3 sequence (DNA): TGCGCCAGCAGCCCGGGGACGGAACCTAATTCACCCCTCCACTTT. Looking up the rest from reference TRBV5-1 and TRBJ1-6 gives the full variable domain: KAGVTQTPRYLIKTRGQQVTLSCSPISGHRSVSWYQQTPGQGLQFLFEYFSETQRNKGNFPGRFSGRQFSNSRSEMNVSTLELGDSALYLCASSPGTEPNSPLHFGNGTRLTVT.

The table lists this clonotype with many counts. The DNA for the CDR3 is TGTGCCAGCAGTTACCGCGGGGGCTCTAATGAAAAACTGTTTTTT. Translating it yields CASSYRGGSNEKLFF. This chain uses TRBV6-2 or TRBV6-3 with TRBJ1-4, with D possibly matching TRBD1 (6 bases). Trimming removed 2 bases at V and 3 bases at J, with 10 bases between. CDR1 is MNHEY and CDR2 is SVGEGT in the germline V gene. The CDR3 sequence is 15 residues long.

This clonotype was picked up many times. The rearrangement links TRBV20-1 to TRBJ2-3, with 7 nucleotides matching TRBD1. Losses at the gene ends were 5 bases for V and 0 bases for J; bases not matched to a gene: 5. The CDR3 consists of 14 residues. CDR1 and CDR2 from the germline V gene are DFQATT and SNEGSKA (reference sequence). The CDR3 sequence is CSAEPGQSTDTQYF. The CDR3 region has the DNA TGCAGTGCTGAACCGGGACAGAGCACAGATACGCAGTATTTT.

The CDR3 DNA sequence: TGTGCCACCGGACTAGATACGCAGTATTTT. Translated, it gives CATGLDTQYF. The chain has TRBV5-4 and TRBJ2-3; D possibly corresponds to TRBD2 (5 bases). This CDR3 has 10 amino acids. Per germline, CDR1 SGHNT and CDR2 YYREEE (reference sequence). The V end was cut by 9 bases, the J end by 5 bases, with 7 bases between. The whole variable domain, remainder taken from reference TRBV5-4 and TRBJ2-3, is ETGVTQSPTHLIKTRGQQVTLRCSSQSGHNTVSWYQQALGQGPQFIFQYYREEENGRGNFPPRFSGLQFPNYSSELNVNALELDDSALYLCATGLDTQYFGPGTRLTVL.

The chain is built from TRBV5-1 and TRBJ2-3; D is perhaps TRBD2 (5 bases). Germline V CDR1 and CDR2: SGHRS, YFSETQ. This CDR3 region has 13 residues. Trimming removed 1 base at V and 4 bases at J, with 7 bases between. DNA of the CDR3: TGCGCCAGCAGCTTGAGCGGAGCAGATACGCAGTATTTT. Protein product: CASSLSGADTQYF.

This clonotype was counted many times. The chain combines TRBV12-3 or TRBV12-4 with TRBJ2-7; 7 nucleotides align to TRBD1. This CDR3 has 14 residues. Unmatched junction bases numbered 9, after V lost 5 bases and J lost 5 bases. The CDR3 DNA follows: TGTGCCAGCAGTCCTACAGGGGCCGGGAACGAGCAGTACTTC. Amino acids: CASSPTGAGNEQYF.

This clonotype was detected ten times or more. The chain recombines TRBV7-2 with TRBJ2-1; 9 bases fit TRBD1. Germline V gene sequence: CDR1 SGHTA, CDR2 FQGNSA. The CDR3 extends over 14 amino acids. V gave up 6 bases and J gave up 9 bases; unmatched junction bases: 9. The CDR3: CASSRDRVSSEQFF. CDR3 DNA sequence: TGTGCCAGCAGTCGGGACAGGGTGTCGTCTGAGCAGTTCTTC.

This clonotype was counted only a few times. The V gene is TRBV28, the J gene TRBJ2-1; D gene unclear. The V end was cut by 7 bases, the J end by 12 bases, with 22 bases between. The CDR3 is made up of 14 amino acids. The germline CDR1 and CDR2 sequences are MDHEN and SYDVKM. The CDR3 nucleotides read TGTGCCAGCACCGCTCCAGCGCTCCATCCAGGGCAGTTCTTC. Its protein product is CASTAPALHPGQFF.

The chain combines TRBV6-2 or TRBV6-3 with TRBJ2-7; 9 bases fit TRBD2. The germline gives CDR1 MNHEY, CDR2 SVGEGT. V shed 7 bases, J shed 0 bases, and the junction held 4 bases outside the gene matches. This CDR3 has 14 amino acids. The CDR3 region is CASTRGGASYEQYF. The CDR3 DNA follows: TGTGCCAGCACCCGCGGGGGGGCCTCCTACGAGCAGTACTTC.

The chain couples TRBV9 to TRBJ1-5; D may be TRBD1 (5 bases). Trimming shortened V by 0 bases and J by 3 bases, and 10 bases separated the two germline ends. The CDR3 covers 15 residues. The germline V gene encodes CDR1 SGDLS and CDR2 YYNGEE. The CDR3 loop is CASSVGGATNQPQHF. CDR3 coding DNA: TGTGCCAGCAGCGTAGGAGGGGCTACCAATCAGCCCCAGCATTTT.

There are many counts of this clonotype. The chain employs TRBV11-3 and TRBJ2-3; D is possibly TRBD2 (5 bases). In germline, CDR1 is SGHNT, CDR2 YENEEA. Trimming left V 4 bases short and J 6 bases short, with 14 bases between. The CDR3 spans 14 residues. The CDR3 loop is CASSSGLWVDTQYF. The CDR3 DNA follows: TGTGCCAGCAGCTCTGGACTCTGGGTTGATACGCAGTATTTT.

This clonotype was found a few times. The CDR3 DNA reads as TGTGCCAGCGGGCCACGGGGGGGGTCAGATACGCAGTATTTT. Translation gives CASGPRGGSDTQYF. The rearrangement joins TRBV28 to TRBJ2-3; 8 nucleotides line up with TRBD2. Germline V gene sequence: CDR1 MDHEN, CDR2 SYDVKM. Losses at the gene ends were 8 bases for V and 4 bases for J; bases not matched to a gene: 8. The CDR3 extends over 14 amino acids. The whole variable domain, remainder taken from reference TRBV28 and TRBJ2-3, is DVKVTQSSRYLVKRTGEKVFLECVQDMDHENMFWYRQDPGLGLRLIYFSYDVKMKEKGDIPEGYSVSREKKERFSLILESASTNQTSMYLCASGPRGGSDTQYFGPGTRLTVL.

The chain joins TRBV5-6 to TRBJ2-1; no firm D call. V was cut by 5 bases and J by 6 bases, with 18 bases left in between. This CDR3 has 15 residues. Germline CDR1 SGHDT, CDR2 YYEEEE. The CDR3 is CASSRLGNGINEQFF. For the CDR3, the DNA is TGTGCCAGCAGTCGACTGGGGAATGGAATCAATGAGCAGTTCTTC. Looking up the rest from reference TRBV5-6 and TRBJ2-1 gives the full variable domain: DAGVTQSPTHLIKTRGQQVTLRCSPKSGHDTVSWYQQALGQGPQFIFQYYEEEERQRGNFPDRFSGHQFPNYSSELNVNALLLGDSALYLCASSRLGNGINEQFFGPGTRLTVL.

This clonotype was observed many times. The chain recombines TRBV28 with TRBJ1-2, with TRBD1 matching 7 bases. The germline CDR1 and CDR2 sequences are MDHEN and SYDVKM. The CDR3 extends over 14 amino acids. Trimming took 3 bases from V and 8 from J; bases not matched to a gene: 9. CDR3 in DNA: TGTGCCAGCAGTTTGGGAGGGGGCGCCCGGGGCTACACCTTC. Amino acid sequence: CASSLGGGARGYTF.

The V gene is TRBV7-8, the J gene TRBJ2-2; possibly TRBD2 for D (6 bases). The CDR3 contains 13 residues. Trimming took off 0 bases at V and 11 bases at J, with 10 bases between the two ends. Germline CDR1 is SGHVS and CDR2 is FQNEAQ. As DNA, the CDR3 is TGTGCCAGCAGCTTAGCGTCCGGGACTGAGCTGTTTTTT. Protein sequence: CASSLASGTELFF.

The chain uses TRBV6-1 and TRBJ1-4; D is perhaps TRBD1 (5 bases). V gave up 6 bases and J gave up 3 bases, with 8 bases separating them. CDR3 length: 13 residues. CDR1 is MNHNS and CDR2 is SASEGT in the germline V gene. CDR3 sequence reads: CASRTDSNEKLFF. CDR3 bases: TGTGCCAGCAGGACAGACTCTAATGAAAAACTGTTTTTT.

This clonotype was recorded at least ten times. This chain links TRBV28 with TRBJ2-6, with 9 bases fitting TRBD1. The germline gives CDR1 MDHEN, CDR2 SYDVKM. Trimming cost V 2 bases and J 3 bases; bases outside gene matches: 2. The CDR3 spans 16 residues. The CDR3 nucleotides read TGTGCCAGCAGTTTAACAGGGGGCTTTGGGGCCAACGTCCTGACTTTC. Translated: CASSLTGGFGANVLTF.